Only a few counts were recorded for the clone carrying this T cell receptor (beta chain). CDR1 is SGDLS, CDR2 YYNGEE, per germline. The CDR3 totals 17 residues. V was clipped by 0 bases and J by 9 bases; unmatched bases: 12. The data derive from a study of response to subunit inactivated influenza vaccine. TCRdb processed the RT-PCR reads anew with MiXCR; each CDR3 protein has one entry. The table has hundreds of thousands of distinct CDR3 sequences, roughly 14% seen once. This chain joins TRBV9 and TRBJ2-1; TRBD2 aligns across 10 bases. This receptor was taken from a man aged 45-60 years who received an inactivated influenza vaccine. Sequenced material: PBMCs from blood, taken approximately 12 days after vaccination. DNA for the CDR3: TGTGCCAGCAGCGTAGGGGGGCGTAGCGGGAGGATCGGTGAGCAGTTCTTC. It specifies CASSVGGRSGRIGEQFF.